This T cell receptor beta chain is drawn from a study of cytomegalovirus exposure and HLA in healthy donors. Background on the study: Drawn from HLA-typed donors, about 85 million unique TCRs were held in an early data release. Points from the study as a whole: In a later analysis, a genetic analysis reported fewer productive-TCR N-insertions in an Asian-associated ancestry cluster than the cohort average. The study recorded 164 TCR beta chains that were cytomegalovirus-associated.

PCR used 60 Vbeta primers and 13 Jbeta primers. Sequencing used immunoSEQ multiplex PCR; TCRdb keeps in-frame clones, though not all of them. The data show about 52,000 clones, around 72% seen once. Germline V gene lookup returns CDR1 MNHNS and CDR2 SASEGT. The V end lost 5 bases, the J end lost 3 bases, and 13 bases lay between the germline ends. The CDR3 has 14 residues. For this clone: What it binds is unknown.

The chain couples TRBV6-1 to TRBJ2-5; D may be TRBD1 (6 bases). This receptor was obtained from a man aged 18 to 30 in good health and CMV-seronegative. The sequenced sample consisted of PBMCs. CDR3 bases: TGTGCCAGCAGTACCGACAGGTTTAAAGAGACCCAGTACTTC. This codes for CASSTDRFKETQYF.